This T cell receptor beta chain is from a study of PD-1 blockade in classical Hodgkin lymphoma. Whole-study findings and limits: What drove the repertoire differences, possibly disease activity or prior therapy, has not been defined. Baseline TCR diversity was reportedly lower in newly diagnosed patients than healthy donors. Complete responders possessed baseline diversity comparable to newly diagnosed patients.

Some clones are missing from TCRdb's copy, which holds only in-frame ones; the method was immunoSEQ multiplex PCR. This table has around 36,000 clones, 80% to 95% appearing once. Trimming left V 0 bases short and J 9 bases short, with 16 bases between. The CDR3 spans 14 residues. The germline V gene has CDR1 SGHDT and CDR2 YYEEEE. Relapse after autologous stem cell transplantation occurred in every patient, and brentuximab vedotin exposure varied. Investigators isolated CD4+ T cells from thawed PBMCs through magnetic negative selection. Worth noting for this clone: Its specificity is not known.

The specimen comprised CD4+ T cells from blood, sampled at baseline. This sequence originates from a human donor with classical Hodgkin lymphoma. This sequence joins TRBV5-6 and TRBJ2-7; D not resolved. DNA for the CDR3: TGTGCCAGCAGCTTGGAAGGGTCGGGTGGCGTGCAGTACTTC. Translating gives CASSLEGSGGVQYF.